Below are 7 T cell receptor beta chains sequenced from a single sample in a study of blood T cells in healthy people across ages. Through a sample-barcoded 5' primer and a J-beta primer mix, a second PCR was run for roughly 7 to 12 cycles. Using its own MiXCR run on the 5' RACE reads, TCRdb lists one record per CDR3 protein. Of fewer than 2,000,000 distinct CDR3 sequences listed, 39% are singletons. Sequenced material: blood. These receptors came from a human donor in good health.

The chain carries TRBV4-3 and TRBJ2-1, with D possibly matching TRBD1 (5 bases). Germline loops: CDR1 LGHNA, CDR2 YSLEER. Trimming shortened V by 3 bases and J by 6 bases, and 12 bases separated the two germline ends. The CDR3 runs to 14 residues. This CDR3 reads CASSHSPRVNEQFF. As DNA, the CDR3 is TGCGCCAGCAGCCACTCTCCCAGGGTCAATGAGCAGTTCTTC.

The chain carries TRBV12-3 or TRBV12-4 and TRBJ1-2; D is unresolved. V lost 6 bases to trimming and J lost 4 bases, with 12 bases between them. The CDR3 has 13 residues. CDR3 amino acids: CASSVGRVYGYTF. The CDR3 region has the DNA TGTGCCAGCAGCGTAGGGAGGGTCTATGGCTACACCTTC.

The chain uses TRBV29-1 and TRBJ2-5; D ambiguous. The germline CDR1 and CDR2 sequences are SQVTM and ANQGSEA. Trimming pared 5 bases from V and 5 bases from J, leaving 18 bases between. The CDR3 runs 14 residues. As DNA, the CDR3 is TGCAGCGTTCTTAGGATGGCCACGGTGGAGACCCAGTACTTC. This gives the protein CSVLRMATVETQYF.

The chain links TRBV24-1 to TRBJ2-3; 11 bases match TRBD1. Losses at the gene ends were 3 bases for V and 3 bases for J; bases not matched to a gene: 7. Germline CDR1 reads KGHDR; CDR2 reads SFDVKD. This CDR3 has 17 residues. The CDR3 here is CATSDPPGTGGTDTQYF. In DNA form, the CDR3 reads TGTGCCACCAGTGATCCCCCAGGGACAGGGGGTACAGATACGCAGTATTTT.

This clonotype showed up just a few times. This rearrangement joins TRBV2 to TRBJ2-3; D not resolved. Trimming pared 7 bases from V and 4 bases from J, leaving 6 bases between. CDR3 length: 11 residues. Looked up from germline, CDR1 is SNHLY and CDR2 is FYNNEI. CDR3 loop: CASMYSDTQYF. CDR3 coding DNA: TGTGCCAGCATGTATTCAGATACGCAGTATTTT.

The genes are TRBV12-3 or TRBV12-4 and TRBJ1-2, with TRBD1 matching over 7 bases. V gave up 6 bases and J gave up 8 bases; unmatched junction bases: 9. This CDR3 is built from 13 residues. CDR3 sequence reads: CASRSTGTSGYTF. The CDR3 DNA sequence: TGTGCCAGCAGATCGACAGGGACGAGCGGCTACACCTTC.

V is TRBV12-3 or TRBV12-4 and J is TRBJ1-5; D perhaps matches TRBD1 (5 bases). The CDR3 covers 18 residues. V lost 2 bases to trimming and J lost 0 bases, with 17 bases between them. CDR3 region: CASSLRGEGIYSNQPQHF. DNA for the CDR3: TGTGCCAGCAGTTTAAGGGGAGAGGGGATCTATAGCAATCAGCCCCAGCATTTT.